This T cell receptor (beta chain) was observed in a study of blood T cell repertoires in COVID-19 (dated by TCRdb to 2020 to 2021). Broadly, across the study: Collaborator samples came from the United States, Italy and Spain and covered acute and convalescent phases of COVID-19. The material from the prospective study consisted of cDNA or gDNA derived from T cells, B-cell-depleted T cells, or PBMCs. The samples were drawn from two sources: the first 160 participants of the ongoing ImmuneRACE study, and fewer than 1,500 subjects contributed by 6 global collaborators. Subjects who had been exposed to COVID-19, were actively infected with it, or had recovered from it provided the deeply sampled blood TCRbeta repertoires that made up the dataset. Where available, HLA class I and class II types were taken from metadata supplied by the sample provider and were not determined by assay-based typing. The repertoires were made available in a free public database intended to serve as a resource for research on the immune response to SARS-CoV-2. Sample metadata almost always included a de-identified subject ID, COVID-19 status, age in years and sex. What the study reported, not specific to this receptor: The quantity of clinical and demographic metadata differed by source and by participant and was supplied without curation.

Measured from the cysteine to the phenylalanine, the CDR3 is 18 residues long. Solely the CDR3 DNA is kept, with 54 bases framed from the first base. Via the germline V gene, CDR1 is KGHSH and CDR2 LQKENI. Germline trimming amounts to 0 bases on V and 3 bases on J, with 11 as the count of junction bases outside the gene matches. In the case of this clone: Its antigen has not been determined. One base away there is no much larger clone; base qualities are not given.

A second Seattle source provided samples from volunteer blood donors who had recovered from COVID-19. Each collaborating institution followed its own protocols to collect whole blood in K2EDTA tubes. Collaborator samples were shipped for TCRbeta analysis as frozen whole blood, isolated PBMCs, or DNA extracted from either sample type. The immunoSEQ Assay, a bias-controlled multiplex PCR, was used to amplify TCRbeta CDR3 regions from genomic DNA. The published analysis was carried out like this. Nucleated cell counts per sample were estimated from amplification of reference gene primers within the assay. To quantify the absolute abundance of each unique TCRbeta CDR3 rearrangement, sequence reads were collapsed and filtered. For each sample, productive Simpson clonality was calculated by taking the square root of Simpson's diversity index across productive rearrangements. In its TCRdb copy, this immuneACCESS table keeps in-frame sequences only and misses some clones. Where compared with another copy, unresolved V genes explain less than half of these, and the others have no known cause. The V and J calls and the clone size are those of that table, but D and trimming were determined from the DNA. This sample gives over 150,000 clones in total; 80% to 90% of them show up just once. The leading ten clones occupy about 1.9% of the sample.

The source is a man between 18 and 35 years old who had recovered from COVID-19. The specimen sequenced was peripheral blood. The chain employs TRBV18 and TRBJ1-2; 9 middle bases align to TRBD1. The nucleotide sequence reads as follows: TGTGCCAGCTCACCACCCGAAGAGTGGACAGGGGAGTACTATGGCTACACCTTC. The encoded protein is CASSPPEEWTGEYYGYTF.